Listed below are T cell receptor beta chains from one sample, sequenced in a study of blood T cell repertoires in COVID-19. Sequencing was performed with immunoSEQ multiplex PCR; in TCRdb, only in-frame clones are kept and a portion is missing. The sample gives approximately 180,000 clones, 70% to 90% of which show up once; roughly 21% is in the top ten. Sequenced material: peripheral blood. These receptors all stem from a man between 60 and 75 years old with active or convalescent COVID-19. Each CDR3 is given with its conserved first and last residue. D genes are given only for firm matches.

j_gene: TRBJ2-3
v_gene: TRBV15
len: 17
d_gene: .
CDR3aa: CATSREKTGYFTDTQYF
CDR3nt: TGTGCCACCAGCAGAGAAAAGACAGGATACTTCACAGATACGCAGTATTTT

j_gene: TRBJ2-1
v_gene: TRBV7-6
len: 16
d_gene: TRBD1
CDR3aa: CASSLSRDRGHNEQFF
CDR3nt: TGTGCCAGCAGCTTGAGTCGGGACAGGGGGCACAATGAGCAGTTCTTC

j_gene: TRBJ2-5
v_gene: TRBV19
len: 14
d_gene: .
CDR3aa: CASSIGPEGRTQYF
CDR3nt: TGTGCCAGTAGTATAGGCCCGGAGGGGAGAACCCAGTACTTC

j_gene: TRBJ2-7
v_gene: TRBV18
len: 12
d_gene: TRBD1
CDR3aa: CASSPRQGGQYF
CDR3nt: TGTGCCAGCTCACCCCGACAGGGCGGGCAGTACTTC

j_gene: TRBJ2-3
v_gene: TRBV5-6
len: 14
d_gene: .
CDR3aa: CASSLSGQADTQYF
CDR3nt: TGTGCCAGCAGCTTGAGTGGGCAGGCAGATACGCAGTATTTT

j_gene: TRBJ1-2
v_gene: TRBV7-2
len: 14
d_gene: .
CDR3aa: CASSFGGGVYGYTF
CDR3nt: TGTGCCAGCAGCTTTGGAGGCGGCGTCTATGGCTACACCTTC

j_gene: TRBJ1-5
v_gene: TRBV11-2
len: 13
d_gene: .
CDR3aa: CASSLGSNQPQHF
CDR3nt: TGTGCCAGCAGCTTAGGCAGTAATCAGCCCCAGCATTTT

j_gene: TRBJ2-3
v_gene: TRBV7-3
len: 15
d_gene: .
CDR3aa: CASSLRRAGTDTQYF
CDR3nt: TGTGCCAGCAGCTTAAGAAGAGCCGGTACAGATACGCAGTATTTT

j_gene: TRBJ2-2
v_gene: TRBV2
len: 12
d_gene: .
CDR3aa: CASKPDTGELFF
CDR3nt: TGTGCCAGCAAGCCCGACACCGGGGAGCTGTTTTTT

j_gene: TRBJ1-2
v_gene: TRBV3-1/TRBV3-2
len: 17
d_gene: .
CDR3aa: CASSQSYSVGGSYGYTF
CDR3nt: TGTGCCAGCAGCCAAAGTTACTCTGTCGGGGGGAGCTATGGCTACACCTTC

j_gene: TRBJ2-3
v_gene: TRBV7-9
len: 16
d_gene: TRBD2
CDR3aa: CASSSYSGGSTDTQYF
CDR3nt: TGTGCCAGCAGCTCATATTCCGGGGGGAGCACAGATACGCAGTATTTT

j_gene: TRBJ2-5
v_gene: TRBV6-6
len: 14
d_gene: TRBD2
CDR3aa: CASHLGGGQETQYF
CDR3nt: TGTGCCAGCCACCTGGGCGGGGGGCAGGAGACCCAGTACTTC

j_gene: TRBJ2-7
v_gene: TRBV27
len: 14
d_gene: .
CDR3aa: CASSLSSVTYEQYF
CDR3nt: TGTGCCAGCAGTTTATCGTCGGTTACCTACGAGCAGTACTTC

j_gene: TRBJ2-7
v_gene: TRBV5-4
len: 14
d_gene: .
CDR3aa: CASSFGLTNYEQYF
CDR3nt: TGTGCCAGCAGCTTTGGACTAACCAACTACGAGCAGTACTTC

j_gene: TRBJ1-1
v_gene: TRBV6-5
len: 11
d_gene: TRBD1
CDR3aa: CASHRGTEAFF
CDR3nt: TGTGCCAGCCACAGGGGCACTGAAGCTTTCTTT